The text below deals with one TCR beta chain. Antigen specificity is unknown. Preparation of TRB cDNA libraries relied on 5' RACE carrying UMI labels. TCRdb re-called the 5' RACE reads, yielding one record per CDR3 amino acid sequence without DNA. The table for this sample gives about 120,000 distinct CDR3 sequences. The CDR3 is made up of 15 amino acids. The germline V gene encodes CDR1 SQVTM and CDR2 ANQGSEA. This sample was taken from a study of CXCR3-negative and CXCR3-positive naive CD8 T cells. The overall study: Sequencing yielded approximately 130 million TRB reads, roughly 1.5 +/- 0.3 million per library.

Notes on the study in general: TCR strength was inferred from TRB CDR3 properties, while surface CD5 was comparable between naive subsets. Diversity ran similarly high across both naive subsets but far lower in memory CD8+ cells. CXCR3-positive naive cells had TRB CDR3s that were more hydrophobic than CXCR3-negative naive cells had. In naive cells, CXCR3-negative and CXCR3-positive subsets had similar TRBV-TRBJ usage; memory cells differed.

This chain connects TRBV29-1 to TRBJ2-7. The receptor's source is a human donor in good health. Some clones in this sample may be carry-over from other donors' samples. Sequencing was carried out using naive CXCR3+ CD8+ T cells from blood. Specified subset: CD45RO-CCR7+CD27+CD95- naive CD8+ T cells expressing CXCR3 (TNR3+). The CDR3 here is CSVEVDSISSYEQYF.